This T cell receptor beta chain appears in the sequencing data of a study of cytomegalovirus exposure and HLA in healthy donors. Study observations and caveats: A classifier reportedly called cytomegalovirus status with high sensitivity and specificity. Listed as cytomegalovirus-associated were about 160 TCR beta chains. Among TCR sequences, most were rare, though some public TCRs appeared in many donors.

This clone is a singleton in its sample. Its specificity is not known. The junction had 5 bases not matched to a gene; V was cut back by 5 bases and J by 1 base. In germline, CDR1 is SEHNR, CDR2 FQNEAQ (reference sequence). The CDR3 has 14 amino acids. Profiled with immunoSEQ multiplex PCR; TCRdb holds only in-frame clones, not every one. The table has 150,000 to 200,000 clones, roughly 86% seen once. V is TRBV7-9 and J is TRBJ2-7, with 7 bases aligning to TRBD2. This receptor was identified in a woman aged 18 to 35 in good health and CMV-seronegative. The sample taken for sequencing was PBMCs. DNA for the CDR3: TGTGCCAGCAGCGCCACTAGCGCTTCCTACGAGCAGTACTTC. It encodes CASSATSASYEQYF.